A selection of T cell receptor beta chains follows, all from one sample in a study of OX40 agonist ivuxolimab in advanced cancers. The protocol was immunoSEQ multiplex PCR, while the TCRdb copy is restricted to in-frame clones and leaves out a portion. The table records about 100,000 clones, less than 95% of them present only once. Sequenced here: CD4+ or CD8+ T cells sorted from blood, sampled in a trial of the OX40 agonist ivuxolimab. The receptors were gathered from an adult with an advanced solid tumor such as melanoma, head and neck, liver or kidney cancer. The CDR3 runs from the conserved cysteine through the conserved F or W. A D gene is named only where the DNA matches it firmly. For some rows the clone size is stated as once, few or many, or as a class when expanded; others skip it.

cdr3_nt: TGTGCCAGCAGCCAACCAATCTTACATCAAACCGGGACTAGCGGCACCGGGGAGCTGTCTTTT; cdr3_aa: CASSQPILHQTGTSGTGELSF; clone_size: once; v_call: TRBV4-2; j_call: TRBJ2-2; d_call: TRBD2
cdr3_nt: TGCGCCAGCAGCTTGGGAGTAGCTGTCCCCTACGAGCAGTACTTC; cdr3_aa: CASSLGVAVPYEQYF; clone_size: -; v_call: TRBV5-1; j_call: TRBJ2-7; d_call: -
cdr3_nt: TGTGCCATCCAAAACAGGGAGTCCGGGGAGCTGTTTTTT; cdr3_aa: CAIQNRESGELFF; clone_size: -; v_call: TRBV7-9; j_call: TRBJ2-2; d_call: -
cdr3_nt: TGTGCCAGCAGCTCGTTCCGGGACAAAGCCGAAAAACTGTTTTTT; cdr3_aa: CASSSFRDKAEKLFF; clone_size: -; v_call: TRBV7-2; j_call: TRBJ1-4; d_call: -
cdr3_nt: TGTGCCAGCAAATACTCTAGCGGTTATACGCAGTATTTT; cdr3_aa: CASKYSSGYTQYF; clone_size: -; v_call: TRBV28; j_call: TRBJ2-3; d_call: TRBD2
cdr3_nt: TGCAGCGTTGTCGGACAGAACACCGGGGAGCTGTTTTTT; cdr3_aa: CSVVGQNTGELFF; clone_size: -; v_call: TRBV29-1; j_call: TRBJ2-2; d_call: -
cdr3_nt: TGTGCCAGCAGCCCGACAACAGCACTAGCGGGAGGGGAAGAGACCCAGTACTTC; cdr3_aa: CASSPTTALAGGEETQYF; clone_size: -; v_call: TRBV4-2; j_call: TRBJ2-5; d_call: TRBD2
cdr3_nt: TGTGCCAGTAGCATCCGGGACAATCAGCCCCAGCATTTT; cdr3_aa: CASSIRDNQPQHF; clone_size: once; v_call: TRBV19; j_call: TRBJ1-5; d_call: -
cdr3_nt: TGTGCCAATCGGATTTCCGGGACAGGACACGAGCAGTACTTC; cdr3_aa: CANRISGTGHEQYF; clone_size: -; v_call: TRBV27; j_call: TRBJ2-7; d_call: TRBD1
cdr3_nt: TGTGCCAGCAGGCCCATAGGAGGGGCCAACGTCCTGACTTTC; cdr3_aa: CASRPIGGANVLTF; clone_size: -; v_call: TRBV6-5; j_call: TRBJ2-6; d_call: -
cdr3_nt: TGTGCCAGCAGCGTAGGTATCTACAATGAGCAGTTCTTC; cdr3_aa: CASSVGIYNEQFF; clone_size: -; v_call: TRBV9; j_call: TRBJ2-1; d_call: -
cdr3_nt: TGCGCCAGCAGCTTAACTAGCGGGAGGGCCGATGAGCAGTTCTTC; cdr3_aa: CASSLTSGRADEQFF; clone_size: -; v_call: TRBV5-1; j_call: TRBJ2-1; d_call: TRBD2
cdr3_nt: TGCGCCAGCAGCCCGGGACAGACAACCTACGAGCAGTACTTC; cdr3_aa: CASSPGQTTYEQYF; clone_size: -; v_call: TRBV4-1; j_call: TRBJ2-7; d_call: TRBD1
cdr3_nt: TGCGCCAGCAGTGAGGGCAGGGACTACAATGAGCAGTTCTTC; cdr3_aa: CASSEGRDYNEQFF; clone_size: -; v_call: TRBV10-2; j_call: TRBJ2-1; d_call: -
cdr3_nt: TGTGCCAGCAGTTTTACAGCTCTAGCGGGAGGGACGCAGTTCTTC; cdr3_aa: CASSFTALAGGTQFF; clone_size: -; v_call: TRBV7-2; j_call: TRBJ2-1; d_call: TRBD2
cdr3_nt: TGCGCCAGCAGCCCGGACAGTACGAATGAAAAACTGTTTTTT; cdr3_aa: CASSPDSTNEKLFF; clone_size: -; v_call: TRBV5-1; j_call: TRBJ1-4; d_call: -
cdr3_nt: TGTGCCAGCAGCCAAGGACACTCTGCGTCCACCTTC; cdr3_aa: CASSQGHSASTF; clone_size: -; v_call: TRBV4-2; j_call: TRBJ1-2; d_call: -
cdr3_nt: TGTGCCAGTAGTGACAGGGCAAATGGAAACACCATATATTTT; cdr3_aa: CASSDRANGNTIYF; clone_size: -; v_call: TRBV19; j_call: TRBJ1-3; d_call: TRBD1
cdr3_nt: TGTGCCAGTAGTCTCCGGACAGGGCGGGACGAGCAGTACTTC; cdr3_aa: CASSLRTGRDEQYF; clone_size: -; v_call: TRBV19; j_call: TRBJ2-7; d_call: TRBD1
cdr3_nt: TGTGCCAGCAGTTCACAGGGGCCCTACACTGAAGCTTTCTTT; cdr3_aa: CASSSQGPYTEAFF; clone_size: -; v_call: TRBV28; j_call: TRBJ1-1; d_call: TRBD1
cdr3_nt: TGTGCCAGCAGCGGCCGGACAGGGTGGAACACTGAAGCTTTCTTT; cdr3_aa: CASSGRTGWNTEAFF; clone_size: -; v_call: TRBV5-6; j_call: TRBJ1-1; d_call: TRBD1
cdr3_nt: TGCAGCGCCCAGGTGGGACAGGGGGCGGCAAACATTCAGTACTTC; cdr3_aa: CSAQVGQGAANIQYF; clone_size: -; v_call: TRBV29-1; j_call: TRBJ2-4; d_call: TRBD1
cdr3_nt: TGTGCCAGCAGCTTTAACCCTACCGGGACCTGGGGGAACATTCAGTACTTC; cdr3_aa: CASSFNPTGTWGNIQYF; clone_size: few; v_call: TRBV7-8; j_call: TRBJ2-4; d_call: -
cdr3_nt: TGTGCCAGCAGCTCCCGGACAGGGGGGGCCTACGAGCAGTACTTC; cdr3_aa: CASSSRTGGAYEQYF; clone_size: -; v_call: TRBV7-4; j_call: TRBJ2-7; d_call: TRBD1
cdr3_nt: TGCAGCGTCGTCGCGTCGACCTACAATGAGCAGTTCTTC; cdr3_aa: CSVVASTYNEQFF; clone_size: once; v_call: TRBV29-1; j_call: TRBJ2-1; d_call: -
cdr3_nt: TGTGCCAGCAGCTTGGACACGGCCGGGATGGAGACCCAGTACTTC; cdr3_aa: CASSLDTAGMETQYF; clone_size: -; v_call: TRBV5-4; j_call: TRBJ2-5; d_call: -
cdr3_nt: TGTGCCAGCTCACCGGGACAACATAACACCGGGGAGCTGTTTTTT; cdr3_aa: CASSPGQHNTGELFF; clone_size: -; v_call: TRBV18; j_call: TRBJ2-2; d_call: -
cdr3_nt: TGTGCCAGCAGCCCCACGACAGGAAACACCGGGGAGCTGTTTTTT; cdr3_aa: CASSPTTGNTGELFF; clone_size: -; v_call: TRBV11-1; j_call: TRBJ2-2; d_call: -
cdr3_nt: TGTGCCAGCACCCCCTCGAGGAGGGCAGATACGCAGTATTTT; cdr3_aa: CASTPSRRADTQYF; clone_size: -; v_call: TRBV14; j_call: TRBJ2-3; d_call: -
cdr3_nt: TGTGCCAGTAGTTCTCGGGCGAACACTGAAGCTTTCTTT; cdr3_aa: CASSSRANTEAFF; clone_size: -; v_call: TRBV19; j_call: TRBJ1-1; d_call: -
cdr3_nt: TGCGCCAGCAGCCGGACGGAATCGGGACTCCTAGTCAATGAGCAGTTCTTC; cdr3_aa: CASSRTESGLLVNEQFF; clone_size: -; v_call: TRBV4-1; j_call: TRBJ2-1; d_call: -
cdr3_nt: TGTGCCAGCAGCGCCGCTAGCGGGGGCGTAGAGACCCAGTACTTC; cdr3_aa: CASSAASGGVETQYF; clone_size: -; v_call: TRBV2; j_call: TRBJ2-5; d_call: TRBD2
cdr3_nt: TGTGCCAGCAGCGAACATATACTCTGGTCATACGGCAGTTACAATAATGAAAAACTGTTTTTT; cdr3_aa: CASSEHILWSYGSYNNEKLFF; clone_size: -; v_call: TRBV7-3; j_call: TRBJ1-4; d_call: -
cdr3_nt: TGTGCCAGCAGTTACAGGACTTCAGGGTTCGCTGAAGCTTTCTTT; cdr3_aa: CASSYRTSGFAEAFF; clone_size: -; v_call: TRBV6-5; j_call: TRBJ1-1; d_call: -
cdr3_nt: TGTGCCAGCAGCTCAGGGTCACCCCTCACAGATACGCAGTATTTT; cdr3_aa: CASSSGSPLTDTQYF; clone_size: -; v_call: TRBV7-2; j_call: TRBJ2-3; d_call: -